The next 25 T cell receptor beta chains were all read from a single sample in a study of Ad26.COV2.S vaccination and SARS-CoV-2 variants. Some clones are missing from TCRdb's copy, which holds only in-frame ones; the method was immunoSEQ multiplex PCR. The sample shows roughly 680,000 clones, more than 70% of them seen only once. Noted treatment: some 19 received Ad26.COV2.S at low or high dose, single or two shots; roughly 5 received placebo; per-sample allocation not given. Samples analyzed were those drawn on day 63 after the first vaccine or placebo injection. Sequences were derived from peripheral blood, sampled in a trial of Ad26.COV2.S vaccine versus placebo. These receptors all come from a person between 18 and 65 years old who received the Ad26.COV2.S COVID-19 vaccine or a placebo.

The sample holds one count of this clone. CDR3 residues: CASSSTGRGNTIYF. The CDR3 DNA follows: TGTGCCAGCAGCTCGACAGGGCGAGGAAACACCATATATTTT. This rearrangement joins TRBV5-6 to TRBJ1-3; 7 bases are shared with TRBD1. The junction had 4 bases not matched to a gene; V was cut back by 3 bases and J by 4 bases. CDR3 size: 14 residues. From germline, CDR1 is SGHDT and CDR2 YYEEEE. Full variable domain (missing parts from reference TRBV5-6 and TRBJ1-3): DAGVTQSPTHLIKTRGQQVTLRCSPKSGHDTVSWYQQALGQGPQFIFQYYEEEERQRGNFPDRFSGHQFPNYSSELNVNALLLGDSALYLCASSSTGRGNTIYFGEGSWLTVV.

In regard to this clone: One end of the junction varies from germline; a read error may be responsible. J is TRBJ2-3 and V is TRBV7-7, with 11 positions matching TRBD2. Germline values: CDR1 SSHAT, CDR2 FNYEAQ (reference sequence). The CDR3 extends over 14 amino acids. CDR3 protein: CASSRGLAGSTQYF. In DNA, the CDR3 is TGTGCTAGCAGTCGAGGACTAGCGGGTTCTACGCAGTATTTT.

V is TRBV7-8 and J is TRBJ2-2; D is undetermined. This CDR3 region has 13 residues. Germline lookup yields CDR1 SGHVS and CDR2 FQNEAQ. Trimming pared 2 bases from V and 8 bases from J, leaving 9 bases between. The CDR3 reads CASSLLSGGELFF. CDR3 bases: TGTGCCAGCAGCTTATTGAGTGGGGGGGAGCTGTTTTTT.

The rearrangement uses TRBV6-6 and TRBJ1-5; 8 bases agree with TRBD1. Germline values: CDR1 MNHNY, CDR2 SVGAGI (reference sequence). V lost 8 bases to trimming and J lost 7 bases; unmatched junction nucleotides: 10. The CDR3 is 14 residues long. The CDR3 DNA sequence: TGTGCCAGCGGAGACAGGGGAGTGAAGCAGCCCCAGCATTTT. Translating gives CASGDRGVKQPQHF.

The chain combines TRBV10-2 with TRBJ1-5, with D possibly matching TRBD1 (6 bases). CDR3 length equals 15 residues. The ends were cut back, 6 bases at V and 2 bases at J, with 14 bases in the middle. From germline, CDR1 is WSHSY and CDR2 SAAADI. The CDR3 sequence: CASSTGTRGNQPQHF. DNA for the CDR3: TGCGCCAGCAGCACCGGGACACGGGGCAATCAGCCCCAGCATTTT.

The chain combines TRBV12-5 with TRBJ2-4; tentative D call: TRBD1 (6 bases). Between the trimmed V and J ends, which lost 1 base and 0 bases, there was a span of 13 bases. The V gene's germline CDR1 is LGHNT and CDR2 FRNRAP. The CDR3 is made up of 17 amino acids. The CDR3 sequence is CASGLGLDSLAKNIQYF. DNA for the CDR3: TGTGCTAGTGGTTTGGGTTTGGACAGTTTAGCCAAAAACATTCAGTACTTC.

The V gene is TRBV3-1 (or the pseudogene TRBV3-2), the J gene TRBJ2-7; D might be TRBD1 (5 bases). This CDR3 region has 14 residues. Germline CDR1 LGHDT, CDR2 YNNKEL (reference sequence). The V end was cut by 4 bases, the J end by 6 bases, with 16 bases between. Here the CDR3 DNA reads TGTGCCAGCAGCCTAGGGGTCTCCGGGTTCGAGCAGTACTTC. Translating it yields CASSLGVSGFEQYF.

V is TRBV7-6 and J is TRBJ2-7, with 7 bases matching TRBD1. V lost 8 bases, J lost 3 bases, and 13 bases stayed unmatched. CDR1 and CDR2 from the germline V gene are SGHVS and FNYEAQ. The CDR3 totals 15 residues. The CDR3 is CASRLTDRDGYEQYF. The CDR3 DNA sequence: TGTGCCAGCCGTTTGACTGACAGGGACGGCTACGAGCAGTACTTC.

This chain joins TRBV18 and TRBJ1-2, with 7 bases that match TRBD1. CDR1 is KGHSH, CDR2 LQKENI, per germline. After removal of 3 bases from V and 4 bases from J, the junction contained 5 bases not matched to a gene. This CDR3 has 14 amino acids. CDR3 residues: CASSPRDSIYGYTF. As DNA, the CDR3 is TGTGCCAGCTCACCCCGGGACAGCATCTATGGCTACACCTTC.

The J gene is TRBJ1-2, the V gene TRBV10-3, with 7 nucleotides matching TRBD1. V trimming: 9 bases; J trimming: 7 bases; junction bases outside the gene matches: 11. Germline V gene sequence: CDR1 ENHRY, CDR2 SYGVKD. The CDR3 length is 13 residues. In DNA form, the CDR3 reads TGTGCCATTAGACAGGGCGAACTGGTTGGCTACACCTTC. This encodes CAIRQGELVGYTF.

The V gene is TRBV25-1, the J gene TRBJ1-2; TRBD1 is a possible D gene (6 bases). Trimming left V 0 bases short and J 7 bases short, with 15 bases between. CDR3 length: 15 amino acids. CDR1 is MGHDK, CDR2 SYGVNS, per germline. The CDR3, as DNA: TGTGCCAGCAGTGAATATTTCCCAGGGGAGGGTGGCTACACCTTC. Protein sequence: CASSEYFPGEGGYTF.

The CDR3 nucleotides are TGTGCCAGCGGCAGGGACAGACCCTACGAGCAGTACTTC. Its protein product is CASGRDRPYEQYF. V is TRBV6-5 and J is TRBJ2-7; 7 bases agree with TRBD1. CDR1 and CDR2 (germline): MNHEY, SVGAGI. The CDR3 totals 13 residues. Trimming at V came to 8 bases and at J to 2 bases, leaving 6 bases not matched to a gene.

This chain joins TRBV30 and TRBJ2-7; 10 bases are shared with TRBD2. Unmatched junction bases numbered 9, after V lost 2 bases and J lost 5 bases. The germline gives CDR1 GTSNPN, CDR2 SVGIG (reference sequence). The CDR3 length is 15 residues. CDR3 in DNA: TGTGCCTGGAGTAGCGGGAGGGCAAATAAGGACGAGCAGTACTTC. It codes for CAWSSGRANKDEQYF.

This chain uses TRBV6-2 or TRBV6-3 with TRBJ1-1, with no clear D. This CDR3 has 16 amino acids. V shed 0 bases and J shed 4 bases, with 15 bases lying between them. From germline, CDR1 is MNHEY and CDR2 SVGEGT. CDR3 loop: CASSYSRVGPTTEAFF. CDR3 coding DNA: TGTGCCAGCAGTTACTCTCGGGTTGGGCCAACCACTGAAGCTTTCTTT.

In this sample, this clone turned up a few times. The rearrangement uses TRBV20-1 and TRBJ1-1; no clear D. The V gene lost 3 bases and the J gene lost 7 bases, with 6 bases spanning the gap. Germline CDR1 DFQATT, CDR2 SNEGSKA (reference sequence). The CDR3 sequence is 10 residues long. DNA of the CDR3: TGCAGTGCTAGGCTAGTTGAAGCTTTCTTT. Protein product: CSARLVEAFF.

The J gene is TRBJ1-5, the V gene TRBV19; D is uncertain. V dropped 7 bases and J dropped 4 bases, with 14 bases sitting between them. Germline CDR1 and CDR2: LNHDA and SQIVND (reference sequence). The CDR3 has 14 amino acids. The CDR3 loop is CASTSPLGNQPQHF. Here the CDR3 DNA reads TGTGCCAGTACCTCCCCTCTGGGAAATCAGCCCCAGCATTTT.

The chain has TRBV30 and TRBJ2-7; TRBD1 matches 7 bases. The CDR3 runs 16 residues. Germline V gives CDR1 GTSNPN, CDR2 SVGIG (reference sequence). The ends lost 3 bases at V and 1 base at J; junction bases unmatched: 12. In DNA, the CDR3 is TGTGCCTGGAGAGGACCGGGACAGTCTTTATCCTACGAGCAGTACTTC. It codes for CAWRGPGQSLSYEQYF.

This chain links TRBV5-6 with TRBJ2-1, with D possibly TRBD2 on 6 matching bases. The CDR3 consists of 15 residues. Looked up from germline, CDR1 is SGHDT and CDR2 is YYEEEE. The ends were cut back, 5 bases at V and 0 bases at J, with 12 bases in the middle. CDR3 region: CASRIRGSSYNEQFF. The DNA for the CDR3 is TGTGCCAGCAGAATCCGGGGGAGCTCCTACAATGAGCAGTTCTTC.

V is TRBV19 and J is TRBJ1-1; possibly TRBD1 for D (6 bases). V was pared by 6 bases and J by 1 base, with 12 bases between. In germline, CDR1 is LNHDA, CDR2 SQIVND (reference sequence). There are 14 residues in the CDR3. CDR3 DNA sequence: TGTGCCAGTAGCCCCGGGACACGGAACACTGAAGCTTTCTTT. Translation: CASSPGTRNTEAFF.

This chain links TRBV7-9 with TRBJ1-4; 11 bases agree with TRBD1. This CDR3 is built from 15 residues. Germline values: CDR1 SEHNR, CDR2 FQNEAQ (reference sequence). V lost 3 bases to trimming and J lost 7 bases; unmatched junction nucleotides: 4. The CDR3 region is CASSFGTGGIEKLFF. The CDR3 DNA reads TGTGCCAGCAGCTTCGGGACAGGGGGAATTGAAAAACTGTTTTTT.

The CDR3 region has the DNA TGTGCCAGCAGCTTGGGAGGGACTAGAGGCGAGACCCAGTACTTC. It translates to CASSLGGTRGETQYF. J is TRBJ2-5 and V is TRBV5-4, with 8 bases lining up with TRBD2. Germline CDR1 and CDR2: SGHNT and YYREEE (reference sequence). This CDR3 region has 15 residues. The ends lost 0 bases at V and 5 bases at J; junction bases unmatched: 6.

V gene TRBV3-1 (or the pseudogene TRBV3-2) combines with J gene TRBJ2-1; 16 bases are a match to TRBD2. This CDR3 region has 17 residues. From germline, CDR1 is LGHDT and CDR2 YNNKEL (reference sequence). Trimming cost V 1 base and J 9 bases; bases outside gene matches: 6. Written as DNA, the CDR3 is TGTGCCAGCAGCCAAGCCGGGACTAGCGGGGGGGCTGGTGAGCAGTTCTTC. Translation: CASSQAGTSGGAGEQFF.

The gene calls are TRBV4-2 and TRBJ2-7; TRBD1 matches 7 bases. V was pared by 2 bases and J by 2 bases, with 6 bases of the junction left unmatched. The CDR3 is 15 amino acids. Germline CDR1 is LGHNA and CDR2 is YNFKEQ. The CDR3 DNA is TGTGCCAGCAGCCAAAACGGGCAGGGGGCCTACGAGCAGTACTTC. This sequence encodes CASSQNGQGAYEQYF.

This chain joins TRBV30 and TRBJ2-2; D is possibly TRBD2 (6 bases). The CDR3 is 14 amino acids. CDR1 is GTSNPN and CDR2 is SVGIG in the germline V gene (reference sequence). Trimming removed 2 bases at V and 7 bases at J, with 14 bases between. In DNA, the CDR3 is TGTGCCTGGAGTCCTATGGGAGGAGGCGGGGAGCTGTTTTTT. It specifies CAWSPMGGGGELFF.

This chain links TRBV6-5 with TRBJ1-2, with 10 bases identical to TRBD1. CDR1 and CDR2 from the germline V gene are MNHEY and SVGAGI. CDR3 length: 14 residues. Losses at the gene ends were 7 bases for V and 7 bases for J; bases not matched to a gene: 9. CDR3 protein: CASTKGQGRFGYTF. The CDR3, as DNA: TGTGCCAGCACTAAGGGACAGGGGAGGTTTGGCTACACCTTC.